This TCR beta chain derives from a study of Ad26.COV2.S vaccination and SARS-CoV-2 variants. Here immunoSEQ multiplex PCR was the method, and the copy in TCRdb shows in-frame clones only, minus some. The sample shows hundreds of thousands of clones, 80% to 90% of them seen only once. The CDR3 is 13 amino acids. The V gene lost 4 bases and the J gene lost 5 bases, with 12 bases spanning the gap. In germline, CDR1 is KGHSH, CDR2 LQKENI. Treatment specified: approximately 18 received Ad26.COV2.S at low or high dose, single or two shots; about 5 received placebo; per-sample allocation not given. Day 63 following the first vaccine or placebo injection was when the samples were taken.

The sequence was collected from a person between 18 and 65 years old who received the Ad26.COV2.S COVID-19 vaccine or a placebo. Specimen: peripheral blood, collected in a trial of Ad26.COV2.S vaccine versus placebo. This sequence joins TRBV18 and TRBJ2-7; unclear D gene. This CDR3 reads CASSQVTVHEQYF. Written as DNA, the CDR3 is TGTGCCAGCTCACAGGTTACTGTACACGAGCAGTACTTC.